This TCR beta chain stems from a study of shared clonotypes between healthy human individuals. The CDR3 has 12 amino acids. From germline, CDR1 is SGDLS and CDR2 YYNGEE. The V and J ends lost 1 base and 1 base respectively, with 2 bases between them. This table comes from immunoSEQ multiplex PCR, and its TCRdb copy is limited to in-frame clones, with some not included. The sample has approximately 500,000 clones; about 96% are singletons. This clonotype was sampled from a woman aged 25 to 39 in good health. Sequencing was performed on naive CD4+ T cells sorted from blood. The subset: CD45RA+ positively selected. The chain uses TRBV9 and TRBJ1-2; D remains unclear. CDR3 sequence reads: CASSVLNYGYTF. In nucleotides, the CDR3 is TGTGCCAGCAGCGTACTTAACTATGGCTACACCTTC.